The 31 T cell receptor beta chains given below trace back to one sample, sequenced in a study of human T cells and chemical hapten exposure (dated by TCRdb to the early 2020s). Library preparation was by RACE. The sample was run on a NextSeq 500. The public sequencing data were trimmed at Q25 with fastp and processed into clonotypes with MiXCR by TCRdb, which kept only in-frame beta chains. Under each unique CDR3 protein, matching rows form one entry showing the most common genes and DNA. A total of about 260,000 distinct CDR3 sequences appear in this sample, approximately 8.6% of them only once. The ten most abundant clones make up approximately 2.2% of the sample. Taken with the paper, the label for time point translates to: pre-sensitization, week 0. The meaning of the sample's treatment or condition label: therapeutic diphenylcyclopropenone sensitization with weekly scalp DPC. Specimen: whole blood, collected in connection with sensitization to the hapten diphenylcyclopropenone (DPC). Receptors originate from a woman in her thirties or forties with alopecia areata. Some clones in this sample may be carry-over from other donors' samples.

The chain combines TRBV4-3 with TRBJ2-1, with D uncertain. Per the germline V gene, CDR1 is LGHNA and CDR2 is YSLEER. CDR3 length equals 14 residues. Trimming shortened V by 2 bases and J by 5 bases, and 10 bases separated the two germline ends. The CDR3 sequence is CASSQSIPDNEQFF. CDR3 nucleotide sequence: TGCGCCAGCAGCCAATCAATCCCGGACAATGAGCAGTTCTTC.

Ten or more counts support this clonotype. The chain couples TRBV24-1 to TRBJ2-1, with unresolved D. This CDR3 is 14 amino acids long. Germline V gene lookup returns CDR1 KGHDR and CDR2 SFDVKD. Trimming removed 5 bases at V and 9 bases at J, with 16 bases between. The CDR3 loop reads CATSGDNFSIEQFF. In DNA form, the CDR3 reads TGTGCCACCAGTGGAGACAATTTCTCCATTGAGCAGTTCTTC.

The V call is TRBV20-1, the J call TRBJ1-4, with D unresolved. The germline V gene has CDR1 DFQATT and CDR2 SNEGSKA (reference sequence). The length of the CDR3 is 13 residues. The CDR3 is CSGYFRSWEKLFF. The CDR3 DNA reads as TGCAGCGGGTACTTCAGGTCGTGGGAAAAACTGTTTTTT.

Only a few counts were recorded for this clonotype. This chain joins TRBV7-6 and TRBJ2-3; 10 positions agree with TRBD1. This CDR3 has 16 amino acids. V lost 1 base, J lost 4 bases, and 5 bases stayed unmatched. Germline CDR1 and CDR2: SGHVS and FNYEAQ. CDR3 region: CASSLETGGGSDTQYF. The CDR3 DNA is TGTGCCAGCAGCTTAGAGACAGGGGGCGGCTCAGATACGCAGTATTTT.

This clonotype was observed a few times. The rearrangement joins TRBV4-1 to TRBJ1-1; a weak D match, TRBD1 (6 bases). Per the germline V gene, CDR1 is MGHRA and CDR2 is YSYEKL. V lost 1 base and J 1 base, leaving 13 bases between the germline ends. The CDR3 totals 16 residues. The CDR3 DNA follows: TGCGCCAGCAGCCAAGTGAGTGGGGGCGGGAACACTGAAGCTTTCTTT. Amino acids: CASSQVSGGGNTEAFF.

This clonotype was seen at least ten times. The chain joins TRBV29-1 to TRBJ2-7; 8 bases match TRBD2. The CDR3 loop spans 13 amino acids. Trimming removed 4 bases from V and 3 bases from J; junction bases left unmatched: 5. Per germline, CDR1 SQVTM and CDR2 ANQGSEA. CDR3 in DNA: TGCAGCGTTGTTACGGGAGGGAACTACGAGCAGTACTTC. Encoded protein: CSVVTGGNYEQYF.

This clonotype came up a few times. The chain employs TRBV2 and TRBJ2-5; 8 nucleotides line up with TRBD1. V shed 1 base and J 2 bases; nucleotides not matched to a gene: 6. The CDR3 extends over 16 amino acids. Germline CDR1 is SNHLY and CDR2 is FYNNEI. CDR3 protein: CASSEVRTGTQETQYF. The CDR3 nucleotides read TGTGCCAGCAGTGAAGTGAGGACAGGGACTCAAGAGACCCAGTACTTC.

The genes are TRBV25-1 and TRBJ1-1; D gene uncertain. Germline CDR1 MGHDK, CDR2 SYGVNS. The CDR3 sequence is 13 residues long. V shed 1 base and J shed 8 bases, with 11 bases lying between them. This chain's CDR3 is CASSELVGTEAFF. CDR3 DNA: TGTGCCAGCAGTGAATTAGTAGGAACAGAAGCTTTCTTT.

This clonotype was counted ten times or more. This sequence joins TRBV2 and TRBJ2-1, with D possibly being TRBD2 (6 bases). The CDR3 totals 17 residues. Germline CDR1 SNHLY, CDR2 FYNNEI. V was trimmed by 4 bases and J by 5 bases, leaving 21 bases between them. The CDR3 loop is CASSGLGGLQLHNEQFF. CDR3 bases: TGTGCCAGCAGTGGGTTGGGGGGACTCCAACTACACAATGAGCAGTTCTTC.

The chain links TRBV27 to TRBJ1-2, with D hard to call. Trimming took off 2 bases at V and 4 bases at J, with 14 bases between the two ends. CDR1 MNHEY and CDR2 SMNVEV come from the germline V gene (reference sequence). The CDR3 totals 15 residues. CDR3 DNA sequence: TGTGCCAGCAGTTTAGGAGACCCGGGCTTCTATGGCTACACCTTC. Translated: CASSLGDPGFYGYTF.

This rearrangement joins TRBV29-1 to TRBJ2-5; D may be TRBD2 (5 bases). The CDR3 totals 13 residues. Germline V lookup: CDR1 SQVTM, CDR2 ANQGSEA. V gave up 1 base and J gave up 4 bases, with 10 bases separating them. CDR3 amino acids: CSVEVVEGETQYF. CDR3 nucleotide sequence: TGCAGCGTTGAAGTGGTAGAGGGAGAGACCCAGTACTTC.

The rearrangement joins TRBV6-5 to TRBJ2-1; 7 bases align to TRBD1. The CDR3 runs to 14 residues. The junction had 13 bases not matched to a gene; V was cut back by 6 bases and J by 11 bases. Germline V gives CDR1 MNHEY, CDR2 SVGAGI. CDR3 DNA: TGTGCCAGCAGCCGAGGGCTTACAGGGGAGAAGCAGTTCTTC. Translation: CASSRGLTGEKQFF.

In this sample, this clonotype turned up a few times. The rearrangement joins TRBV6-1 to TRBJ2-7; D is perhaps TRBD2 (6 bases). Trimming shortened V by 7 bases and J by 0 bases, and 16 bases separated the two germline ends. In germline, CDR1 is MNHNS, CDR2 SASEGT. The CDR3 extends over 15 amino acids. CDR3 bases: TGTGCCAGCAATCTGGGACTTGCGAGCTCCTACGAGCAGTACTTC. Translating it yields CASNLGLASSYEQYF.

This clonotype was seen many times. The V call is TRBV5-6, the J call TRBJ2-2; D is tentatively TRBD1 or TRBD2 (6 bases each). The V and J ends lost 7 bases and 1 base respectively, with 11 bases between them. Germline loops: CDR1 SGHDT, CDR2 YYEEEE. CDR3 length equals 14 residues. The CDR3, as DNA: TGTGCCAGCCTGGGGGGCTTGAACACCGGGGAGCTGTTTTTT. It specifies CASLGGLNTGELFF.

The sample holds a few counts of this clonotype. V and J are TRBV6-2 or TRBV6-3 and TRBJ2-1, with TRBD2 matching 9 bases. The CDR3 sequence is 15 residues long. The trim removed 3 bases at V and 1 base at J, leaving 1 base unmatched. The germline gives CDR1 MNHEY, CDR2 SVGEGT. The CDR3 protein is CASSYTSGSYNEQFF. The CDR3, as DNA: TGTGCCAGCAGTTATACTAGCGGGTCCTACAATGAGCAGTTCTTC.

The chain has TRBV5-6 and TRBJ1-1; D gene uncertain. Germline CDR1 SGHDT, CDR2 YYEEEE. CDR3 length: 14 amino acids. Trimming took 2 bases from V and 1 from J, leaving 9 bases between them. As DNA, the CDR3 is TGTGCCAGCAGCTTTGGTGGGTGGAACACTGAAGCTTTCTTT. Amino acid sequence: CASSFGGWNTEAFF.

This clonotype showed up many times. The V and J genes are TRBV28 and TRBJ2-1, with 12 bases lining up with TRBD2. The CDR3 length is 19 residues. V shed 4 bases, J shed 3 bases, and the junction held 13 bases outside the gene matches. Germline loops: CDR1 MDHEN, CDR2 SYDVKM. The CDR3 DNA is TGTGCCAGCAGTTCCCAACAACTGACTAGCGGGAGACTCTACAATGAGCAGTTCTTC. This gives the protein CASSSQQLTSGRLYNEQFF.

The genes are TRBV6-5 and TRBJ1-6; possible D gene TRBD1, 5 bases. V was clipped by 3 bases and J by 10 bases, with 7 bases between them. CDR1 and CDR2 (germline): MNHEY, SVGAGI. The CDR3 is 12 residues long. In DNA, the CDR3 is TGTGCCAGCAGTTATCGGGGCTCACCCCTCCACTTT. The encoded protein is CASSYRGSPLHF.

Ten or more counts support this clonotype. The V call is TRBV29-1, the J call TRBJ2-3, with 12 positions matching TRBD2. The ends lost 6 bases at V and 2 bases at J; junction bases unmatched: 9. The CDR3 has 16 amino acids. Germline V lookup: CDR1 SQVTM, CDR2 ANQGSEA. The CDR3 sequence is CSVPRGTSGHTDTQYF. DNA of the CDR3: TGCAGCGTGCCACGGGGGACTAGCGGGCACACAGATACGCAGTATTTT.

This rearrangement joins TRBV7-2 to TRBJ2-5; D is ambiguous. The CDR3 has 17 amino acids. V was pared by 1 base and J by 4 bases, with 19 bases between. Germline V gene sequence: CDR1 SGHTA, CDR2 FQGNSA. The CDR3 DNA reads as TGTGCCAGCAGCTTAGACTCGCCTCACTCTGCGTTAGAGACCCAGTACTTC. This gives the protein CASSLDSPHSALETQYF.

This clonotype has only a few counts. The chain recombines TRBV29-1 with TRBJ2-7; D might be TRBD1 (6 bases). Germline V gene lookup returns CDR1 SQVTM and CDR2 ANQGSEA. The germline V and J ends were trimmed by 6 bases and 3 bases, with 15 bases remaining between them. The CDR3 has 13 amino acids. The CDR3 here is CSVSGALNYEQYF. Here the CDR3 DNA reads TGCAGCGTCTCAGGGGCTCTAAACTACGAGCAGTACTTC.

The gene calls are TRBV28 and TRBJ2-1; TRBD2 agrees at 7 bases. Germline V CDR1 and CDR2: MDHEN, SYDVKM. The CDR3 is made up of 14 amino acids. Trimming removed 11 bases from V and 4 bases from J; junction bases left unmatched: 11. The CDR3 coding sequence is TGTGCCTGTTCGGGCGGGAGTCCGTACAATGAGCAGTTCTTC. Translated: CACSGGSPYNEQFF.

The gene calls are TRBV4-3 and TRBJ1-5, with no clear D. Trimming pared 0 bases from V and 7 bases from J, leaving 19 bases between. Germline V CDR1 and CDR2: LGHNA, YSLEER. The CDR3 totals 17 residues. CDR3 sequence: CASSQDPGFPIGQPQHF. The CDR3 DNA follows: TGCGCCAGCAGCCAAGATCCCGGCTTTCCAATCGGGCAGCCCCAGCATTTT.

The J gene is TRBJ2-1, the V gene TRBV3-1, with 11 bases lining up with TRBD2. Germline CDR1 LGHDT, CDR2 YNNKEL (reference sequence). The CDR3 length is 17 residues. Losses at the gene ends were 4 bases for V and 5 bases for J; bases not matched to a gene: 10. The CDR3 coding sequence is TGTGCCAGCAGCCGCGGGCTAGCGGGAGGTTCTCACAATGAGCAGTTCTTC. This translates into CASSRGLAGGSHNEQFF.

This clonotype has a handful of counts. V usage is TRBV6-5 and J usage is TRBJ1-2; no clear D gene. The germline V and J ends were trimmed by 4 bases and 8 bases, with 20 bases remaining between them. CDR1 and CDR2 from the germline V gene are MNHEY and SVGAGI. The CDR3 spans 15 residues. CDR3 region: CASSSRLFNPGGYTF. CDR3 in DNA: TGTGCCAGCAGTTCCCGCCTGTTCAATCCGGGGGGCTACACCTTC.

This clonotype was picked up many times. The chain combines TRBV6-2 or TRBV6-3 with TRBJ2-5, with 8 bases fitting TRBD2. Trimming cost V 2 bases and J 6 bases; bases outside gene matches: 8. This CDR3 has 15 residues. In germline, CDR1 is MNHEY, CDR2 SVGEGT. CDR3 bases: TGTGCCAGCAGTTACCCACCGGGACTAGAAAAGACCCAGTACTTC. This sequence encodes CASSYPPGLEKTQYF.

This chain connects TRBV27 to TRBJ2-7; 8 bases line up with TRBD1. This CDR3 contains 16 residues. The germline V gene has CDR1 MNHEY and CDR2 SMNVEV (reference sequence). The trim removed 2 bases at V and 4 bases at J, leaving 10 bases unmatched. CDR3 bases: TGTGCCAGCAGTTTACTCGCGGGACAGGTGCTTTACGAGCAGTACTTC. Translation gives CASSLLAGQVLYEQYF.

V usage is TRBV29-1 and J usage is TRBJ1-3; tentatively, D is TRBD1 (6 bases). The CDR3 runs to 13 residues. Deletions cut 6 bases from V and 2 bases from J, with 11 bases between. Germline lookup yields CDR1 SQVTM and CDR2 ANQGSEA. CDR3 in amino acids: CSVTPGAGNTIYF. As DNA, the CDR3 is TGCAGCGTCACCCCAGGGGCTGGAAACACCATATATTTT.

This clonotype has more than one count but fewer than ten. V gene TRBV6-2 or TRBV6-3 combines with J gene TRBJ2-7; the match to TRBD2 covers 11 bases. V dropped 0 bases and J dropped 3; count of bases not matched to a gene: 10. This CDR3 is 18 amino acids long. The germline CDR1 and CDR2 sequences are MNHEY and SVGEGT. The DNA for the CDR3 is TGTGCCAGCAGTTACTCGTTAGCGGGAGGGCGCCGGGTCTACGAGCAGTACTTC. Translating it yields CASSYSLAGGRRVYEQYF.

This clonotype showed up just a few times. The V gene is TRBV5-5, the J gene TRBJ1-2; D ambiguous. CDR3 length: 15 amino acids. The germline gives CDR1 SGHKS, CDR2 YYEKEE (reference sequence). V gave up 2 bases and J gave up 0 bases, with 11 bases separating them. CDR3 nucleotide sequence: TGTGCCAGCAGCTTAACTGACAATACTAACTATGGCTACACCTTC. Protein product: CASSLTDNTNYGYTF.

There are a few counts of this clonotype. The J gene is TRBJ2-7, the V gene TRBV7-6, with 13 bases identical to TRBD2. Germline-derived CDR1 and CDR2 are SGHVS and FNYEAQ. The junction had 11 bases not matched to a gene; V was cut back by 4 bases and J by 5 bases. The CDR3 has 17 amino acids. The CDR3 reads CASSSSGRTSGRHEQYF. CDR3 coding DNA: TGTGCCAGCAGCTCATCGGGACGGACTAGCGGGAGACACGAGCAGTACTTC.